Below, 20 T cell receptor beta chains from the same sample are listed, as sequenced in a study of blood T cell repertoires in COVID-19. Clones were sequenced by immunoSEQ multiplex PCR, and TCRdb holds only the in-frame ones, with some missing. The profile covers some 250,000 clones, with roughly 86% appearing a single time and roughly 3% taken by the ten largest. The sample consisted of peripheral blood. The source is a woman aged 25 to 39 who had recovered from COVID-19.

The J gene is TRBJ2-6, the V gene TRBV6-4; D remains unclear. The CDR3 sequence is 15 residues long. The germline gives CDR1 MRHNA, CDR2 SNTAGT. The germline V and J ends were trimmed by 2 bases and 1 base, with 6 bases remaining between them. CDR3 sequence (DNA): TGTGCCAGCAGTGACCAGAAATCTGGGGCCAACGTCCTGACTTTC. It codes for CASSDQKSGANVLTF.

This chain links TRBV28 with TRBJ1-6; 8 bases fit TRBD1. J gave up 7 bases and V 8 bases, and 7 bases lay outside the gene matches. CDR3 length equals 14 residues. Germline CDR1 MDHEN, CDR2 SYDVKM. CDR3 sequence (DNA): TGTGCCAGCTCCCAGGGGGCAGGGAATTCACCCCTCCACTTT. Encoded protein: CASSQGAGNSPLHF.

The chain recombines TRBV27 with TRBJ2-3; perhaps TRBD2 as D (5 bases). CDR3 length: 15 amino acids. Germline V lookup: CDR1 MNHEY, CDR2 SMNVEV (reference sequence). V gave up 2 bases and J gave up 1 base, with 10 bases separating them. CDR3 DNA sequence: TGTGCCAGCAGTTTAAACTCCGGGGGCACAGATACGCAGTATTTT. Its translation: CASSLNSGGTDTQYF.

The genes are TRBV3-1 (or the pseudogene TRBV3-2) and TRBJ2-3; D unclear. CDR3 length equals 16 residues. The V end was cut by 6 bases, the J end by 3 bases, with 19 bases between. The V gene's germline CDR1 is LGHDT and CDR2 YNNKEL (reference sequence). The CDR3 bases are TGTGCCAGCAGTCCTTTGACACCTCGTGGGACAGATACGCAGTATTTT. Its translation: CASSPLTPRGTDTQYF.

The V gene is TRBV7-3, the J gene TRBJ2-3, with D possibly matching TRBD2 (6 bases). Deletions cut 2 bases from V and 1 base from J, with 7 bases between. Germline CDR1 and CDR2: SGHTA and FQGTGA. This CDR3 has 14 amino acids. The CDR3 spells CASSLGEGTDTQYF. The CDR3 nucleotides are TGTGCCAGCAGCTTAGGGGAGGGCACAGATACGCAGTATTTT.

The chain employs TRBV2 and TRBJ1-2, with 8 bases identical to TRBD1. The germline CDR1 and CDR2 sequences are SNHLY and FYNNEI. The CDR3 loop spans 13 amino acids. V gave up 8 bases and J gave up 8 bases; unmatched junction bases: 10. CDR3 DNA: TGTGCCAGCCGACGGGACAGGAGTGGGGGCTACACCTTC. It yields the protein CASRRDRSGGYTF.

The J gene is TRBJ2-1, the V gene TRBV15; TRBD2 agrees at 12 bases. The V gene end was trimmed by 6 bases and the J gene end by 5 bases; junction bases not matched to a gene: 8. CDR3 length equals 16 residues. Per germline, CDR1 LNHNV and CDR2 YYDKDF (reference sequence). The chain's CDR3 is CATRPQLAGGHNEQFF. Here the CDR3 DNA reads TGTGCCACCAGACCTCAACTAGCGGGGGGACACAATGAGCAGTTCTTC.

The genes are TRBV6-5 and TRBJ2-3; D not resolved. CDR1 and CDR2 (germline): MNHEY, SVGAGI. V was shortened by 2 bases and J by 9 bases, with 12 bases between the two germline ends. The CDR3 covers 13 residues. The CDR3 DNA reads as TGTGCCAGCAGTTACGCCGGAGCCAAAACGCAGTATTTT. It translates to CASSYAGAKTQYF.

The V and J genes are TRBV27 and TRBJ1-2; 8 nucleotides line up with TRBD1. The CDR3 runs 12 residues. The germline CDR1 and CDR2 sequences are MNHEY and SMNVEV (reference sequence). Losses at the gene ends were 5 bases for V and 13 bases for J; bases not matched to a gene: 9. The CDR3 here is CASSPQQGGSTF. The CDR3 DNA reads TGTGCCAGCAGTCCTCAACAGGGGGGAAGCACCTTC.

The gene calls are TRBV6-1 and TRBJ1-5; perhaps TRBD1 as D (6 bases). Germline CDR1 and CDR2: MNHNS and SASEGT. V lost 7 bases and J 2 bases, leaving 15 bases between the germline ends. CDR3 size: 15 residues. The CDR3 is CASMGDIGGNQPQHF. For the CDR3, the DNA is TGTGCCAGCATGGGGGACATAGGGGGCAATCAGCCCCAGCATTTT.

This clone was counted once. The chain employs TRBV5-1 and TRBJ1-4; TRBD1 might be the D (6 bases). Germline assignment: CDR1 SGHRS and CDR2 YFSETQ. There are 18 residues in the CDR3. V gave up 1 base and J gave up 6 bases, with 22 bases separating them. In DNA, the CDR3 is TGCGCCAGCAGCTTGACCGGGAGGCAGGGGATGGTAGATGAAAAACTGTTTTTT. Translation: CASSLTGRQGMVDEKLFF.

J is TRBJ2-1 and V is TRBV27; 11 nucleotides agree with TRBD2. The CDR3 length is 15 residues. The V segment lost 1 base and the J segment 10 bases; nucleotides outside the gene matches: 6. Germline V gene lookup returns CDR1 MNHEY and CDR2 SMNVEV (reference sequence). For the CDR3, the DNA is TGTGCCAGCAGTTTATATAGGCTAGCGGGGGGAGAGCAGTTCTTC. Residues: CASSLYRLAGGEQFF.

The chain uses TRBV2 and TRBJ2-7, with D possibly TRBD1 on 6 matching bases. The CDR3 runs 12 residues. V lost 4 bases, J lost 5 bases, and 9 bases lay in between. Germline V gene lookup returns CDR1 SNHLY and CDR2 FYNNEI. CDR3 residues: CASSVQGHEQYF. In DNA, the CDR3 is TGTGCCAGCAGTGTTCAGGGGCACGAGCAGTACTTC.

The genes are TRBV5-6 and TRBJ1-5; 7 bases align to TRBD1. The J segment lost 7 bases and the V segment lost 3 bases, leaving 22 bases of the junction unmatched. Germline CDR1 and CDR2: SGHDT and YYEEEE. The CDR3 runs 19 residues. CDR3 in amino acids: CASSSSWGRGHVNEQPQHF. DNA of the CDR3: TGTGCCAGCAGCTCCTCGTGGGGTAGGGGGCACGTCAATGAACAGCCCCAGCATTTT. The full variable domain, rest sourced from reference TRBV5-6 and TRBJ1-5, is DAGVTQSPTHLIKTRGQQVTLRCSPKSGHDTVSWYQQALGQGPQFIFQYYEEEERQRGNFPDRFSGHQFPNYSSELNVNALLLGDSALYLCASSSSWGRGHVNEQPQHFGDGTRLSIL.

The chain is built from TRBV15 and TRBJ2-3; the match to TRBD2 covers 10 bases. V shed 6 bases and J 4 bases; nucleotides not matched to a gene: 1. Germline V gene lookup returns CDR1 LNHNV and CDR2 YYDKDF (reference sequence). The CDR3 contains 13 residues. CDR3 in amino acids: CATRSGGADTQYF. DNA for the CDR3: TGTGCCACCAGGAGCGGGGGGGCAGATACGCAGTATTTT.

The sample holds a few counts of this clone. The chain combines TRBV30 with TRBJ2-5; D possibly corresponds to TRBD1 (6 bases). The V and J ends lost 0 bases and 5 bases respectively, with 13 bases between them. CDR1 and CDR2 from the germline V gene are GTSNPN and SVGIG (reference sequence). CDR3 length: 14 amino acids. The CDR3 spells CAWSVLGAAETQYF. The DNA of the CDR3 is TGTGCCTGGAGTGTACTGGGGGCAGCGGAGACCCAGTACTTC.

A few counts support this clone. The chain carries TRBV6-6 and TRBJ2-5, with TRBD1 matching over 10 bases. CDR1 and CDR2 from the germline V gene are MNHNY and SVGAGI (reference sequence). J lost 4 bases, V lost 5 bases, and 19 bases had no gene match. The CDR3 extends over 19 amino acids. CDR3 region: CASSPSTGHGTGVGETQYF. Written as DNA, the CDR3 is TGTGCCAGCAGTCCTTCTACGGGGCACGGGACAGGGGTCGGAGAGACCCAGTACTTC.

This clone was observed once. V and J are TRBV9 and TRBJ2-3; 10 bases are a match to TRBD2. The J segment lost 1 base and the V segment lost 0 bases, leaving 11 bases of the junction unmatched. Germline-derived CDR1 and CDR2 are SGDLS and YYNGEE. The CDR3 covers 19 residues. In nucleotides, the CDR3 is TGTGCCAGCAGCGTAGATGGACGGAGCGGGGGGGTGGGCACAGATACGCAGTATTTT. Encoded protein: CASSVDGRSGGVGTDTQYF.

The rearrangement links TRBV7-3 to TRBJ2-2; D is perhaps TRBD1 (6 bases). Trimming took off 2 bases at V and 4 bases at J, with 14 bases between the two ends. Germline CDR1 is SGHTA and CDR2 is FQGTGA. CDR3 length equals 16 residues. CDR3: CASSLEGRGGTGELFF. CDR3 nucleotide sequence: TGTGCCAGCAGCTTAGAGGGCAGGGGCGGCACCGGGGAGCTGTTTTTT. Full variable domain (rest looked up from reference TRBV7-3 and TRBJ2-2): GAGVSQTPSNKVTEKGKYVELRCDPISGHTALYWYRQSLGQGPEFLIYFQGTGAADDSGLPNDRFFAVRPEGSVSTLKIQRTERGDSAVYLCASSLEGRGGTGELFFGEGSRLTVL.

The chain combines TRBV6-5 with TRBJ1-3; TRBD1 matches at 7 bases. CDR1 MNHEY and CDR2 SVGAGI come from the germline V gene. The V segment lost 10 bases and the J segment 4 bases; nucleotides outside the gene matches: 7. This CDR3 spans 13 amino acids. The CDR3 DNA reads as TGTGCCACCGAGACAGGGTACGGAAACACCATATATTTT. It specifies CATETGYGNTIYF.